These 15 T cell receptor beta chains share one sample of origin, sequenced in a study of blood T cells in healthy people across ages. A second PCR of about 6 to 12 cycles used a sample-barcoded 5' primer and a J-beta primer mix. One entry per CDR3 protein results from TCRdb running MiXCR on the 5' RACE reads. The data hold some 560,000 distinct CDR3 sequences, with about 29% observed a single time. This same sample was also part of a study on T cells of mothers and their children.

Sample: blood. These receptors were obtained from a boy between 2 and 15 years old in good health.

This clonotype was found a few times. This sequence joins TRBV7-9 and TRBJ1-4; 7 bases match TRBD1. With 5 bases clipped from V and 8 bases from J, the junction kept 11 bases outside the gene matches. The CDR3 consists of 15 residues. Germline V lookup: CDR1 SEHNR, CDR2 FQNEAQ (reference sequence). The CDR3 protein is CASSQGQASGEKLFF. The CDR3 nucleotides are TGTGCCAGCAGCCAAGGACAGGCGTCGGGGGAAAAACTGTTTTTT.

This clonotype has only a few counts. The chain links TRBV29-1 to TRBJ2-3; weak D call: TRBD1 (5 bases). The CDR3 runs 11 residues. Trimming removed 8 bases at V and 4 bases at J, with 10 bases between. Germline CDR1 and CDR2: SQVTM and ANQGSEA. Here the CDR3 reads CSTRGADTQYF. The CDR3 DNA follows: TGCAGCACAAGGGGTGCAGATACGCAGTATTTT.

The chain is built from TRBV20-1 and TRBJ2-7; TRBD1 agrees at 9 bases. Germline V gene data show CDR1 as DFQATT and CDR2 as SNEGSKA (reference sequence). This CDR3 has 18 amino acids. The ends lost 1 base at V and 6 bases at J; junction bases unmatched: 19. The CDR3 coding sequence is TGCAGTGCTAGAGGGGCCTCAGGTGCTCGGGACAGGGATGGCGAGCAGTACTTC. As protein: CSARGASGARDRDGEQYF.

To note about this clonotype: Germline is not matched at one junction end, which may reflect a read error. J is TRBJ1-1 and V is TRBV2; perhaps TRBD1 as D (6 bases). This CDR3 has 15 residues. Germline lookup yields CDR1 SNHLY and CDR2 FYNNEI. This CDR3 is CASSLMTGPAAEAFF. The CDR3 bases are TGTGCCAGCAGTCTCATGACAGGACCAGCCGCTGAGGCTTTCTTT.

This sequence joins TRBV29-1 and TRBJ2-4, with D possibly matching TRBD2 (5 bases). The CDR3 spans 13 residues. The germline V gene has CDR1 SQVTM and CDR2 ANQGSEA. Trimming stripped 5 bases from V and 0 bases from J, with 8 bases between. CDR3: CSVLGVAKNIQYF. In nucleotides, the CDR3 is TGCAGCGTTCTCGGGGTAGCCAAAAACATTCAGTACTTC.

The chain couples TRBV11-3 to TRBJ2-3; 8 bases match TRBD2. Germline trimming cut 7 bases from V and 2 bases from J; bases unmatched to any gene: 2. The CDR3 length is 13 residues. CDR1 and CDR2 (germline): SGHNT, YENEEA. CDR3 nucleotide sequence: TGTGCCAGCACGGGACTAGACACAGATACGCAGTATTTT. Protein product: CASTGLDTDTQYF. The entire variable domain, with the rest obtained from reference TRBV11-3 and TRBJ2-3, is as follows: EAGVVQSPRYKIIEKKQPVAFWCNPISGHNTLYWYLQNLGQGPELLIRYENEEAVDDSQLPKDRFSAERLKGVDSTLKIQPAELGDSAVYLCASTGLDTDTQYFGPGTRLTVL.

V and J are TRBV7-2 and TRBJ2-3; D remains unclear. Germline CDR1 is SGHTA and CDR2 is FQGNSA. The CDR3 covers 12 residues. V lost 9 bases and J lost 8, with 15 bases in between. Written as DNA, the CDR3 is TGTGCCAGGTCCCAGATTGGAGCTACGCAGTATTTT. Its protein is CARSQIGATQYF.

The chain links TRBV6-1 to TRBJ2-7; 8 nucleotides align to TRBD2. V was clipped by 6 bases and J by 6 bases; unmatched bases: 10. The CDR3 has 14 amino acids. The V gene's germline CDR1 is MNHNS and CDR2 SASEGT. CDR3 DNA: TGTGCCAGCAGAGTCCTTGAGGCGGGGGGCGAGCAGTACTTC. As protein: CASRVLEAGGEQYF.

This chain uses TRBV28 with TRBJ2-5; possible D gene TRBD2, 6 bases. Looked up from germline, CDR1 is MDHEN and CDR2 is SYDVKM. The V end lost 5 bases, the J end lost 1 base, and 14 bases lay between the germline ends. There are 15 residues in the CDR3. CDR3 sequence (DNA): TGTGCCAGCAGTCCGGCGGGACGGACCCAAGAGACCCAGTACTTC. This translates into CASSPAGRTQETQYF.

Many counts were recorded for this clonotype. This chain links TRBV29-1 with TRBJ2-5; either TRBD1 or TRBD2 may fit D (7 bases each). The germline CDR1 and CDR2 sequences are SQVTM and ANQGSEA. V gave up 4 bases and J gave up 0 bases, with 15 bases separating them. The CDR3 runs 15 residues. The CDR3 DNA reads TGCAGCGTTGGTTCGCAGGGGGGGTACCAAGAGACCCAGTACTTC. Translation gives CSVGSQGGYQETQYF. The full variable domain, in which reference TRBV29-1 and TRBJ2-5 provide the parts outside the CDR3, is SAVISQKPSRDICQRGTSLTIQCQVDSQVTMMFWYRQQPGQSLTLIATANQGSEATYESGFVIDKFPISRPNLTFSTLTVSNMSPEDSSIYLCSVGSQGGYQETQYFGPGTRLLVL.

V and J are TRBV7-3 and TRBJ2-3; D unclear. Trimming took 1 base from V and 0 from J, leaving 8 bases between them. The CDR3 is 15 residues long. CDR1 is SGHTA, CDR2 FQGTGA, per germline. The CDR3 nucleotides read TGTGCCAGCAGCTTAATATCCGCTAGCACAGATACGCAGTATTTT. Residues: CASSLISASTDTQYF.

This chain links TRBV9 with TRBJ1-4; 8 positions agree with TRBD1. The CDR3 contains 15 residues. Germline trimming cut 3 bases from V and 2 bases from J; bases unmatched to any gene: 3. From germline, CDR1 is SGDLS and CDR2 YYNGEE. Here the CDR3 DNA reads TGTGCCAGCAGCGAGCAGGGGGCGACTAATGAAAAACTGTTTTTT. Amino acids: CASSEQGATNEKLFF.

The table lists this clonotype with a few counts. The V gene is TRBV4-3, the J gene TRBJ2-5, with D perhaps TRBD1 (6 bases). The J call may be faulty, since TRBJ2-7 better matches the DNA end. The germline CDR1 and CDR2 sequences are LGHNA and YSLEER. This CDR3 is built from 16 residues. CDR3 in DNA: TGCGCCAGCAGCCAAGATAAGGATGGACAGATCTACGAGCAGTACTTC. Translation gives CASSQDKDGQIYEQYF.

V gene TRBV20-1 combines with J gene TRBJ1-6; D call uncertain. Trimming removed 3 bases from V and 10 bases from J, with 13 bases in between. This CDR3 is built from 13 residues. Germline CDR1 reads DFQATT; CDR2 reads SNEGSKA (reference sequence). CDR3: CSASGGLGSPLHF. CDR3 bases: TGCAGTGCTAGTGGCGGGTTGGGGTCACCCCTCCACTTT.

In this sample, this clonotype turned up a few times. The junction departs from germline at one end; a sequencing error may be responsible. The gene calls are TRBV14 and TRBJ2-5, with TRBD1 matching 9 bases. This CDR3 contains 15 residues. Germline V gives CDR1 SGHDN, CDR2 FVKESK. The chain's CDR3 is CASRQGQGSRETQYF. The CDR3 DNA follows: TGTGCCAGCAGGCAAGGACAGGGGAGTAGGGAGACCCAGTACTTC.